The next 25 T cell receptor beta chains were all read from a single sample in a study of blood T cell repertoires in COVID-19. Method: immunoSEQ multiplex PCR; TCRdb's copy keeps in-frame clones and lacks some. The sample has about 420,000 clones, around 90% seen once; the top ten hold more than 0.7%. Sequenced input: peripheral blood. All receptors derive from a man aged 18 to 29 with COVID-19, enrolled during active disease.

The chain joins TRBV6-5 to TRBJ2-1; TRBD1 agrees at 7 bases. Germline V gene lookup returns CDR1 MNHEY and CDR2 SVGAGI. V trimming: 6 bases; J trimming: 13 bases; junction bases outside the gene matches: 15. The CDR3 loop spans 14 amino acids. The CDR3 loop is CASRTGVLAIRQFF. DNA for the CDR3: TGTGCCAGCAGAACAGGGGTCCTCGCGATTCGTCAGTTCTTC.

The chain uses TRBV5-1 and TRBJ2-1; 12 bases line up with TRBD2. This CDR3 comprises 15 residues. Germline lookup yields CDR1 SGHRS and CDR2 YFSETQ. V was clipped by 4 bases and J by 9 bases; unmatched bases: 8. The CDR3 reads CASSKTSGSGVEQFF. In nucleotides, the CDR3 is TGCGCCAGCAGCAAGACTAGCGGGAGTGGGGTTGAGCAGTTCTTC. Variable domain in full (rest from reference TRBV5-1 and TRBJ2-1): KAGVTQTPRYLIKTRGQQVTLSCSPISGHRSVSWYQQTPGQGLQFLFEYFSETQRNKGNFPGRFSGRQFSNSRSEMNVSTLELGDSALYLCASSKTSGSGVEQFFGPGTRLTVL.

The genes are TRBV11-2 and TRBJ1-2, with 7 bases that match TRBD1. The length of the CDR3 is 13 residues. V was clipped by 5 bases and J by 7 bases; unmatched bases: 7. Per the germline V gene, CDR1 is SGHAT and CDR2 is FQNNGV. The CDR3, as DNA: TGTGCCAGCAGCCCAACACAGGGGTTTGGCTACACCTTC. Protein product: CASSPTQGFGYTF.

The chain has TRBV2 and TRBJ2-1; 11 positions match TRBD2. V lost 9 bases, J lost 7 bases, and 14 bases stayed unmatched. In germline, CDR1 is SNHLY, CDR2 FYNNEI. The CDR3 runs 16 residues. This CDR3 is CARDVSGSGGANEQFF. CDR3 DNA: TGTGCCAGGGACGTCTCGGGTAGCGGGGGGGCGAATGAGCAGTTCTTC. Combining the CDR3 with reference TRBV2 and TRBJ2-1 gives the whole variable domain EPEVTQTPSHQVTQMGQEVILRCVPISNHLYFYWYRQILGQKVEFLVSFYNNEISEKSEIFDDQFSVERPDGSNFTLKIRSTKLEDSAMYFCARDVSGSGGANEQFFGPGTRLTVL.

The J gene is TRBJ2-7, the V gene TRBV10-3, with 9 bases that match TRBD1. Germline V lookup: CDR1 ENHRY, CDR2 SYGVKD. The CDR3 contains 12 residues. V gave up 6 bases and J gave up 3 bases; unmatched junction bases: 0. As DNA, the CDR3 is TGTGCCATCAGGGGACAGGGCTACGAGCAGTACTTC. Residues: CAIRGQGYEQYF.

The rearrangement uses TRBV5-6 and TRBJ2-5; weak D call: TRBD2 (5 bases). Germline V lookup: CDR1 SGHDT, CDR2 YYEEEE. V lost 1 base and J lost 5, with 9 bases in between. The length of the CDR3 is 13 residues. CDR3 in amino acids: CASSLKGVETQYF. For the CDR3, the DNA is TGTGCCAGCAGCTTGAAGGGAGTGGAGACCCAGTACTTC.

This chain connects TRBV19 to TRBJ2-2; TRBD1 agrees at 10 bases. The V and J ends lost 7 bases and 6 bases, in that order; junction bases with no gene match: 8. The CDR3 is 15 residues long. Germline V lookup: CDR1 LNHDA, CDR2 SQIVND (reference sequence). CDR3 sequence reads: CASNWDRGLAGELFF. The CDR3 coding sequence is TGTGCCAGTAATTGGGACAGGGGATTGGCCGGGGAGCTGTTTTTT.

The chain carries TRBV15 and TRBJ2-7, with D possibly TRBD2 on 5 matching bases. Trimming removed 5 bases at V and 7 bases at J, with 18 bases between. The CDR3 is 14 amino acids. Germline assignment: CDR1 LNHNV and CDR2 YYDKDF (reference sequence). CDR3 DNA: TGTGCCACCAGCGAGGGCAGGATGCCTAATGAGCAGTACTTC. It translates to CATSEGRMPNEQYF.

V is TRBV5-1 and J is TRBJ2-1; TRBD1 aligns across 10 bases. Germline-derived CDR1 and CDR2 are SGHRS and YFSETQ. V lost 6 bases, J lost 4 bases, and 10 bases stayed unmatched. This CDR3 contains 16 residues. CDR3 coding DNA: TGCGCCAGCACCCAGGACCCGGGACAGGGGTACAATGAGCAGTTCTTC. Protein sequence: CASTQDPGQGYNEQFF.

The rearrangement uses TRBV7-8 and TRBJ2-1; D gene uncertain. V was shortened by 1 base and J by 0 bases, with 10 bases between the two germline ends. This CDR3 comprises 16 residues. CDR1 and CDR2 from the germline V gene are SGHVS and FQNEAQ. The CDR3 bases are TGTGCCAGCAGCTTAGTGGTCTGGAGCTCCTACAATGAGCAGTTCTTC. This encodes CASSLVVWSSYNEQFF.

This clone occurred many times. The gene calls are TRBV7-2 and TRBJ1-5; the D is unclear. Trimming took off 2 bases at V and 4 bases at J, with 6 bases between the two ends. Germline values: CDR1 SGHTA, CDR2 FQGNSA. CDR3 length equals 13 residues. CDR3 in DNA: TGTGCCAGCAGCTTACAGTCGAATCAGCCCCAGCATTTT. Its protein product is CASSLQSNQPQHF.

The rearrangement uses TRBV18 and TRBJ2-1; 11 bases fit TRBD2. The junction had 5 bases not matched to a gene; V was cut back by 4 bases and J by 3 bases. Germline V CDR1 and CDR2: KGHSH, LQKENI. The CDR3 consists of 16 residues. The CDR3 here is CASSRYTSGGYNEQFF. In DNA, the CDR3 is TGTGCCAGCTCACGGTACACTAGCGGGGGCTACAATGAGCAGTTCTTC.

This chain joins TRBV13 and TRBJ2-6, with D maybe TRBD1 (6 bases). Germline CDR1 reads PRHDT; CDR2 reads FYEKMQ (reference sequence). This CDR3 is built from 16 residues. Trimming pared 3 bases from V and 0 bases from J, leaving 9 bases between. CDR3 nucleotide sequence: TGTGCCAGCAGCTTGGACAGAGGCTCTGGGGCCAACGTCCTGACTTTC. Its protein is CASSLDRGSGANVLTF.

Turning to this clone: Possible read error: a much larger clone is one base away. CDR3 loop: CAWSGQGDQPQHF. The CDR3 DNA follows: TGTGCCTGGAGTGGACAGGGGGATCAGCCCCAGCATTTT. The rearrangement joins TRBV30 to TRBJ1-5, with 9 bases aligning to TRBD1. This CDR3 has 13 residues. V gave up 1 base and J gave up 5 bases; unmatched junction bases: 0. CDR1 is GTSNPN, CDR2 SVGIG, per germline (reference sequence).

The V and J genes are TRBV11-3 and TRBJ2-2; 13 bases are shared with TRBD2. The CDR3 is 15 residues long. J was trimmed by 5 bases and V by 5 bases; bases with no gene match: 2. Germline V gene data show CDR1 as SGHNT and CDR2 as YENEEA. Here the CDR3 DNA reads TGTGCCAGCAGCCGACTAGCGGGAGGAACCGGGGAGCTGTTTTTT. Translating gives CASSRLAGGTGELFF.

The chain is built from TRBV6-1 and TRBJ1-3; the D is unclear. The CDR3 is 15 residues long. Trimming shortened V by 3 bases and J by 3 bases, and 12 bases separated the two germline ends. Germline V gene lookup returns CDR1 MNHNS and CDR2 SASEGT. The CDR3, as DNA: TGTGCCAGCAGTGATCCCCCGGGTCGTGGAAACACCATATATTTT. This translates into CASSDPPGRGNTIYF.

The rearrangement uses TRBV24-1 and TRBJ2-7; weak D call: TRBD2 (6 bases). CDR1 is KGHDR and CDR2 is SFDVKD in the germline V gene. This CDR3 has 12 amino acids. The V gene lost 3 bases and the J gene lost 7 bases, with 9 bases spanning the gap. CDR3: CATSDRGREQYF. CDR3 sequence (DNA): TGTGCCACCAGTGATCGGGGGAGAGAGCAGTACTTC.

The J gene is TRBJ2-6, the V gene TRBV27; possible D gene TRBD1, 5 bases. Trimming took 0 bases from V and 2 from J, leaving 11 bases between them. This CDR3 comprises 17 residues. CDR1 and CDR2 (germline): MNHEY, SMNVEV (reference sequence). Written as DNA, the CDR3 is TGTGCCAGCAGTTTATCTCGACAGAGAACTGGGGCCAACGTCCTGACTTTC. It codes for CASSLSRQRTGANVLTF. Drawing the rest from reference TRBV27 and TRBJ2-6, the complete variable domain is EAQVTQNPRYLITVTGKKLTVTCSQNMNHEYMSWYRQDPGLGLRQIYYSMNVEVTDKGDVPEGYKVSRKEKRNFPLILESPSPNQTSLYFCASSLSRQRTGANVLTFGAGSRLTVL.

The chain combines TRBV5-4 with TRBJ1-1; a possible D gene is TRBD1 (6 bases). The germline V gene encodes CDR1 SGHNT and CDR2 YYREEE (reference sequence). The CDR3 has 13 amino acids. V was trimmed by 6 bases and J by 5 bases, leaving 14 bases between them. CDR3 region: CASTEDRGTEAFF. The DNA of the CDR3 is TGTGCCAGCACCGAGGACAGAGGGACTGAAGCTTTCTTT. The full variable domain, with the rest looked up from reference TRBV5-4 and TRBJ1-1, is ETGVTQSPTHLIKTRGQQVTLRCSSQSGHNTVSWYQQALGQGPQFIFQYYREEENGRGNFPPRFSGLQFPNYSSELNVNALELDDSALYLCASTEDRGTEAFFGQGTRLTVV.

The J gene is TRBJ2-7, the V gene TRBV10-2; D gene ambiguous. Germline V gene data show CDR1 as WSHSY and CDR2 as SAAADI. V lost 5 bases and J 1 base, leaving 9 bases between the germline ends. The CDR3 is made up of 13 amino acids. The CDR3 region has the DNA TGCGCCAGCAGTTTAGCCCTATCCTACGAGCAGTACTTC. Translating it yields CASSLALSYEQYF.

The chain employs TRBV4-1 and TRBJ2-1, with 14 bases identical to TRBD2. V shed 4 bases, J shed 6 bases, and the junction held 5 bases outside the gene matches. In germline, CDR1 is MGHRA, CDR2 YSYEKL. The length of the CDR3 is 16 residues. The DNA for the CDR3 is TGCGCCAGCAGCCGAGGGACTAGCGGGAGTAGCAATGAGCAGTTCTTC. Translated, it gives CASSRGTSGSSNEQFF.

CDR3 sequence reads: CASSHPGLASGELFF. CDR3 nucleotide sequence: TGTGCCAGCAGCCATCCGGGACTAGCATCCGGGGAGCTGTTTTTT. The genes are TRBV7-9 and TRBJ2-2, with TRBD2 matching 9 bases. From germline, CDR1 is SEHNR and CDR2 FQNEAQ (reference sequence). CDR3 size: 15 residues. V shed 5 bases, J shed 6 bases, and the junction held 7 bases outside the gene matches.

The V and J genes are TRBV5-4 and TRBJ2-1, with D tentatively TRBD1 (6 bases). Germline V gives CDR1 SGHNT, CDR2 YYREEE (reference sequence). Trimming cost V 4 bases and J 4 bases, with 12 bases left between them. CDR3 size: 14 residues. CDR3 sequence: CASSGGDQYNEQFF. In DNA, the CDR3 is TGTGCCAGCAGCGGGGGCGATCAATACAATGAGCAGTTCTTC.

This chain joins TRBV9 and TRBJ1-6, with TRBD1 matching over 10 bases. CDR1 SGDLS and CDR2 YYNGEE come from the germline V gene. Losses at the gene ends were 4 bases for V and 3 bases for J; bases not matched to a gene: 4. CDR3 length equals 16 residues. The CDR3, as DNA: TGTGCCAGCAGCCCGGGACAGGGGAGCTATAATTCACCCCTCCACTTT. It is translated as CASSPGQGSYNSPLHF.

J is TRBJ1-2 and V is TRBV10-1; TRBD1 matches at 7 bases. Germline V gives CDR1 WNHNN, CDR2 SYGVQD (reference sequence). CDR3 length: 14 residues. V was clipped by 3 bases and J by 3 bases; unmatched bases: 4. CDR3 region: CASSDSGTDYGYTF. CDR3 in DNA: TGCGCCAGCAGTGATTCGGGGACAGACTATGGCTACACCTTC.